Listed here are 15 T cell receptor beta chains from one sample, sequenced in a study of cytomegalovirus exposure and HLA in healthy donors. The PCR had 60 Vbeta and 13 Jbeta primers. Sequencing used immunoSEQ multiplex PCR; TCRdb keeps in-frame clones, though not all of them. The sample carries fewer than 350,000 clones, about 87% recorded once. The sequenced sample was PBMCs. These receptor sequences come from a woman in her late teens or twenties in good health and CMV-seronegative.

This chain joins TRBV5-1 and TRBJ2-7; 9 nucleotides align to TRBD1. The J segment lost 4 bases and the V segment lost 4 bases, leaving 6 bases of the junction unmatched. CDR3 length: 14 amino acids. The V gene's germline CDR1 is SGHRS and CDR2 YFSETQ. The CDR3 protein is CASSPEDRGYEQYF. CDR3 DNA: TGCGCCAGCAGCCCGGAAGACAGGGGGTACGAGCAGTACTTC.

This chain joins TRBV5-1 and TRBJ1-2, with 9 bases matching TRBD1. The CDR3 length is 14 residues. The germline V gene has CDR1 SGHRS and CDR2 YFSETQ. Trimming removed 5 bases from V and 4 bases from J; junction bases left unmatched: 6. DNA for the CDR3: TGCGCCAGCAGGGTCGGGACAGGGTTCTATGGCTACACCTTC. Translation: CASRVGTGFYGYTF.

V and J are TRBV2 and TRBJ2-3; no clear D. The length of the CDR3 is 11 residues. V was clipped by 5 bases and J by 5 bases, with 5 bases between them. Germline assignment: CDR1 SNHLY and CDR2 FYNNEI. CDR3 protein: CASSTVDTQYF. CDR3 in DNA: TGTGCCAGCAGTACGGTAGATACGCAGTATTTT.

The CDR3 DNA follows: TGTGCCAGCAGTTCCCCACGACAGGGGGAGGATAATTCACCCCTCCACTTT. Its translation is CASSSPRQGEDNSPLHF. The gene calls are TRBV27 and TRBJ1-6; 9 positions agree with TRBD1. Germline CDR1 and CDR2: MNHEY and SMNVEV (reference sequence). The CDR3 runs to 17 residues. With 4 bases clipped from V and 5 bases from J, the junction kept 9 bases outside the gene matches.

This chain links TRBV19 with TRBJ1-2; D call uncertain. This CDR3 region has 15 residues. V lost 2 bases and J lost 1, with 11 bases in between. Germline V CDR1 and CDR2: LNHDA, SQIVND (reference sequence). CDR3 bases: TGTGCCAGTAGTATAAACCCCGGGATTAACTATGGCTACACCTTC. Translating gives CASSINPGINYGYTF. The complete variable domain, with remaining parts taken from reference TRBV19 and TRBJ1-2, reads DGGITQSPKYLFRKEGQNVTLSCEQNLNHDAMYWYRQDPGQGLRLIYYSQIVNDFQKGDIAEGYSVSREKKESFPLTVTSAQKNPTAFYLCASSINPGINYGYTFGSGTRLTVV.

This sequence joins TRBV19 and TRBJ2-2; TRBD1 is a possible D gene (6 bases). The CDR3 is 14 amino acids. The V gene lost 7 bases and the J gene lost 4 bases, with 13 bases spanning the gap. Germline V CDR1 and CDR2: LNHDA, SQIVND (reference sequence). In nucleotides, the CDR3 is TGTGCCAGTATGGAAGGGGGTTTCACCGGGGAGCTGTTTTTT. Translation gives CASMEGGFTGELFF.

This clone is a singleton in its sample. This chain uses TRBV30 with TRBJ1-2, with 7 bases matching TRBD1. J was trimmed by 4 bases and V by 5 bases; bases with no gene match: 7. CDR3 size: 13 residues. The germline V gene encodes CDR1 GTSNPN and CDR2 SVGIG (reference sequence). The DNA of the CDR3 is TGTGCCTGGGCTTTGAGGGACAGCTATGGCTACACCTTC. Its translation: CAWALRDSYGYTF.

The genes are TRBV9 and TRBJ1-2; D uncertain. Per the germline V gene, CDR1 is SGDLS and CDR2 is YYNGEE. Trimming shortened V by 0 bases and J by 8 bases, and 8 bases separated the two germline ends. CDR3 length: 12 amino acids. CDR3 bases: TGTGCCAGCAGCGTAGCGGGGATGGGCTACACCTTC. Its translation: CASSVAGMGYTF.

The rearrangement uses TRBV5-6 and TRBJ2-4; tentatively, D is TRBD1 (6 bases). V was clipped by 7 bases and J by 1 base, with 6 bases between them. CDR3 length equals 12 residues. Germline values: CDR1 SGHDT, CDR2 YYEEEE. CDR3 in DNA: TGTGCCAGCCAGGGGGCCAAAAACATTCAGTACTTC. Protein: CASQGAKNIQYF. Combining the CDR3 with reference TRBV5-6 and TRBJ2-4 gives the whole variable domain DAGVTQSPTHLIKTRGQQVTLRCSPKSGHDTVSWYQQALGQGPQFIFQYYEEEERQRGNFPDRFSGHQFPNYSSELNVNALLLGDSALYLCASQGAKNIQYFGAGTRLSVL.

The J gene is TRBJ2-3, the V gene TRBV27; 8 nucleotides agree with TRBD2. This CDR3 spans 16 amino acids. V was pared by 5 bases and J by 1 base, with 8 bases of the junction left unmatched. The germline CDR1 and CDR2 sequences are MNHEY and SMNVEV (reference sequence). The CDR3 DNA sequence: TGTGCCAGCAGTCCGATAACGGGGGGGCGCACAGATACGCAGTATTTT. The encoded protein is CASSPITGGRTDTQYF.

In DNA, the CDR3 is TGTGCCAGCAGCCAAGGATTAGCCTTTTACGAGCAGTACTTC. Translated: CASSQGLAFYEQYF. The chain links TRBV4-2 to TRBJ2-5; D is unresolved. The J call could be wrong; TRBJ2-7 is a better fit for the DNA end. In germline, CDR1 is LGHNA, CDR2 YNFKEQ. This CDR3 contains 14 residues.

The genes are TRBV19 and TRBJ1-2, with D perhaps matching TRBD1 (6 bases). V lost 5 bases and J lost 2, with 18 bases in between. The V gene's germline CDR1 is LNHDA and CDR2 SQIVND (reference sequence). The CDR3 has 16 amino acids. The CDR3 region is CASSSDRFRGNYGYTF. The CDR3 bases are TGTGCCAGTAGTTCTGACAGGTTCAGGGGAAACTATGGCTACACCTTC.

The V gene is TRBV29-1, the J gene TRBJ2-2, with TRBD1 matching 7 bases. Germline CDR1 and CDR2: SQVTM and ANQGSEA. V was clipped by 6 bases and J by 0 bases; unmatched bases: 4. CDR3 size: 14 residues. Here the CDR3 reads CSVTGTANTGELFF. The DNA of the CDR3 is TGCAGCGTCACCGGGACAGCGAACACCGGGGAGCTGTTTTTT.

The chain links TRBV4-2 to TRBJ1-1; TRBD1 might be the D (5 bases). V was shortened by 0 bases and J by 1 base, with 12 bases between the two germline ends. Germline V CDR1 and CDR2: LGHNA, YNFKEQ. The CDR3 spans 16 residues. The CDR3 spells CASSQDFGGWNTEAFF. The CDR3 region has the DNA TGTGCCAGCAGCCAAGATTTCGGGGGGTGGAACACTGAAGCTTTCTTT.

V is TRBV2 and J is TRBJ1-5, with a possible D match to TRBD1 (6 bases). CDR3 length: 14 amino acids. Trimming left V 6 bases short and J 2 bases short, with 11 bases between. CDR1 SNHLY and CDR2 FYNNEI come from the germline V gene. The CDR3 coding sequence is TGTGCCAGCAGCCAGGACAGCGGCAATCAGCCCCAGCATTTT. Amino acids: CASSQDSGNQPQHF.